This TCR beta chain originates from a study of identical twins. Study-wide findings and caveats: Twin-shared out-of-frame alpha sequences were enriched for low generation probability. Instead of following the same donors, the conclusions were based on cross-sectional statistical analysis.

CDR3 length: 11 residues. Trimming removed 6 bases from V and 7 bases from J, with 7 bases in between. Germline CDR1 is KGHDR and CDR2 is SFDVKD. Unique molecular identifiers were present on cDNA, and template switching added a universal primer site. TCRdb passed the 5' RACE reads through MiXCR, listing each CDR3 protein once. The table shows 1.5 million to 2 million distinct CDR3 sequences, with under 35% occurring only once. Comment on this clonotype: The antigen remains unidentified.

Source material: cord blood. This TCR derives from a newborn girl in good health. J is TRBJ2-3 and V is TRBV24-1, with D maybe TRBD2 (6 bases). The CDR3: CATSSGHTQYF. The CDR3 DNA reads as TGTGCCACCAGTAGCGGGCATACGCAGTATTTT.